This TCR beta chain originates from a study of cytomegalovirus exposure and HLA in healthy donors. The CDR3 covers 12 residues. CDR1 MDHEN and CDR2 SYDVKM come from the germline V gene. Trimming removed 6 bases from V and 10 bases from J, with 15 bases in between. Study-wide points: In a later analysis, across HLA loci, associated TCR counts were highest for DRB1, lowest for HLA-C. Reportedly, fewer N-insertions than the roughly 700-donor mean appeared in an Asian-associated ancestry cluster in a later analysis. Cytomegalovirus-associated TCR beta chains were listed, numbering roughly 150. The productive fraction for most TCR beta V segments was about 87% or about 30% in an earlier analysis.

Concerning this clone itself: Its cognate antigen is unknown.

The PCR used 60 Vbeta and 13 Jbeta primers. Method: immunoSEQ multiplex PCR; TCRdb's copy keeps in-frame clones and lacks some. The sample has more than 95,000 clones, about four fifths seen once. The sequencing input was PBMCs. The sequence derives from a female donor in good health and CMV-seropositive. J is TRBJ1-1 and V is TRBV28; weak D call: TRBD1 (6 bases). The CDR3 DNA is TGTGCCAGCAGCCCCCGGGTAGGGGGAGCTTTCTTT. This encodes CASSPRVGGAFF.